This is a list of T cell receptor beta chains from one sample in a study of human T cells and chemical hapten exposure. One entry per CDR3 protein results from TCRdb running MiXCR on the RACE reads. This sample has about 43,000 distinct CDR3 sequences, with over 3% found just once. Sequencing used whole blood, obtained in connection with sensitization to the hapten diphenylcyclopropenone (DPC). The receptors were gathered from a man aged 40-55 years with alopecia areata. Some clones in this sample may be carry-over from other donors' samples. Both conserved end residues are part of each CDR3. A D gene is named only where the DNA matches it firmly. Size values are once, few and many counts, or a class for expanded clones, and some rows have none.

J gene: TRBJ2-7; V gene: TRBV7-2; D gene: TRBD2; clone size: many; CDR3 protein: CASSPLGLAGATHAYEQYF; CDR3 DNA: TGTGCCAGCAGCCCCCTAGGGCTAGCGGGAGCCACCCATGCCTACGAGCAGTACTTC
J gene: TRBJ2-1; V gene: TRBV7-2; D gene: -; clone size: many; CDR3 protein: CASSFPRNEQFF; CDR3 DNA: TGTGCCAGCAGCTTCCCCAGGAATGAGCAGTTCTTC
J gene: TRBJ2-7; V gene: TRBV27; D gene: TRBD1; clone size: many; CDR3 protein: CASSYKDPGQGHYYEQYF; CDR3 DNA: TGTGCCAGCAGTTACAAAGATCCGGGACAGGGGCACTACTACGAGCAGTACTTC
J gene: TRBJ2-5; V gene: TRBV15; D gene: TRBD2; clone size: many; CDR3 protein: CATSNGGGFETQYF; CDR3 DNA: TGTGCCACCAGTAACGGGGGGGGTTTCGAGACCCAGTACTTC
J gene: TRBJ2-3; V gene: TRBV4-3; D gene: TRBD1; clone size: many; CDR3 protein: CASSQDTGGTDTQYF; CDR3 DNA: TGCGCCAGCAGCCAAGATACAGGGGGAACAGATACGCAGTATTTT
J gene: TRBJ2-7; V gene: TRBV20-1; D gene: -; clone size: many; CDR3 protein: CSARDPSSHYEQYF; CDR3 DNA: TGCAGTGCTAGAGATCCAAGTAGCCACTACGAGCAGTACTTC
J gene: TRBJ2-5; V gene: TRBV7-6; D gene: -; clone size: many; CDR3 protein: CASSSRGQGRLGETQYF; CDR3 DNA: TGTGCCAGCAGCTCCCGTGGACAAGGGAGGCTCGGAGAGACCCAGTACTTC
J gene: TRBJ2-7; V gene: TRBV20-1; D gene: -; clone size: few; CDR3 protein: CSASGDPSKGGYEQYF; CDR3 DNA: TGCAGTGCTTCGGGAGATCCTAGTAAAGGCGGGTACGAGCAGTACTTC
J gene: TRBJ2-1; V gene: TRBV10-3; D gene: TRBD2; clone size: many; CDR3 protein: CAISASSGSYNEQFF; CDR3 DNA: TGTGCCATCAGTGCTTCTAGCGGTTCCTACAATGAGCAGTTCTTC
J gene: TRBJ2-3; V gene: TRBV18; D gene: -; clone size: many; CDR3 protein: CASSGRMAQDTQYF; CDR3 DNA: TGTGCCAGCTCAGGCAGGATGGCACAGGATACGCAGTATTTT
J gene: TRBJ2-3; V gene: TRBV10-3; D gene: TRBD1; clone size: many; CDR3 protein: CAISVGTGGAASTDTQYF; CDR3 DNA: TGTGCCATCAGCGTTGGGACAGGGGGGGCCGCTAGCACAGATACGCAGTATTTT
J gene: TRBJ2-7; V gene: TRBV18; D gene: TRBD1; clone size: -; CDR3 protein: CASSHDRGWGGEQYF; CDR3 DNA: TGTGCCAGCTCACACGACAGGGGATGGGGAGGCGAGCAGTACTTC
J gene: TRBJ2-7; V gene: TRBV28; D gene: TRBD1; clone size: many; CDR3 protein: CASSPDREPYEQYF; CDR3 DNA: TGTGCCAGCAGTCCTGACAGGGAACCCTACGAGCAGTACTTC
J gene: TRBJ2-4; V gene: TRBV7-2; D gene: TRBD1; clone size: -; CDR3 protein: CASSFFARQGIAKNIQYF; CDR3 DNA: TGTGCCAGCAGCTTTTTCGCCCGACAGGGGATAGCCAAAAACATTCAGTACTTC
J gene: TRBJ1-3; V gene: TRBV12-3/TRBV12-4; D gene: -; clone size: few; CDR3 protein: CASRERRSSGNTIYF; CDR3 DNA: TGTGCCAGCAGGGAAAGACGGTCCTCTGGAAACACCATATATTTT
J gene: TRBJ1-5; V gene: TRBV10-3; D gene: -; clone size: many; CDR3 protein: CAISERAGANQPQHF; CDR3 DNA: TGTGCCATCAGTGAACGGGCAGGGGCCAATCAGCCCCAGCATTTT
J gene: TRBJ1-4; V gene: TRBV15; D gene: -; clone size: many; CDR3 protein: CATSRGPEKLFF; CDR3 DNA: TGTGCCACCAGCAGAGGTCCAGAAAAACTGTTTTTT
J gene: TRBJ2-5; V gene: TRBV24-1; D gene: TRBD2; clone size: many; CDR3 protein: CATSDPVASGRQETQYF; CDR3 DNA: TGTGCCACCAGTGATCCGGTGGCTAGCGGGAGGCAAGAGACCCAGTACTTC
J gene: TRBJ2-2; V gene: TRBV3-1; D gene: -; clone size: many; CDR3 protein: CASSSRQWNTGELFF; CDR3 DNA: TGTGCCAGCAGTTCGCGACAGTGGAACACCGGGGAGCTGTTTTTT
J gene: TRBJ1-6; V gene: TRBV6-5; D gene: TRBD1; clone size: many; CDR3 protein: CASSYGTDYSPLHF; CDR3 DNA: TGTGCCAGCAGTTACGGGACAGATTATTCACCCCTCCACTTT
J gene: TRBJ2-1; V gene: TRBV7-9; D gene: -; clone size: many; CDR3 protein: CASTPRGKEVNEQFF; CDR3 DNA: TGTGCCAGCACTCCAAGGGGAAAGGAAGTAAATGAGCAGTTCTTC
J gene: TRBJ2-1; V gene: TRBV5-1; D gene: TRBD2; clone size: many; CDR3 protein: CASSLALSSGISYNEQFF; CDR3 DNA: TGCGCCAGCAGCTTAGCTCTGTCTAGCGGAATCTCCTACAATGAGCAGTTCTTC
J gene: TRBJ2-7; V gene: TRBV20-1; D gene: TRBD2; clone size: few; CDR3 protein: CSAIGGRSSYEQYF; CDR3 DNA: TGCAGTGCTATTGGCGGGAGGTCCTCCTACGAGCAGTACTTC
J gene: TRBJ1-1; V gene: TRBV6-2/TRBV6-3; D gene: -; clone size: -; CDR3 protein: CASSLGTRPGSEAFF; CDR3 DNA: TGTGCCAGCAGTTTGGGCACTCGCCCGGGTTCTGAAGCTTTCTTT
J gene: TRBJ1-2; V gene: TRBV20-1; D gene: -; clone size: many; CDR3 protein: CSARVQQNAYGYTF; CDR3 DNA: TGCAGTGCTAGAGTACAGCAGAACGCATATGGCTACACCTTC
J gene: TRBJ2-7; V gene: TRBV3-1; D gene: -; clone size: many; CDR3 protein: CASSQSPLGGTYEQYF; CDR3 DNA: TGTGCCAGCAGCCAGAGCCCCTTAGGAGGGACCTACGAGCAGTACTTC
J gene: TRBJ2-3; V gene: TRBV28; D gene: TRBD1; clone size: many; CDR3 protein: CASSLAPGQGGTDTQYF; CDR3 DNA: TGTGCCAGCAGTTTGGCTCCGGGACAGGGAGGCACAGATACGCAGTATTTT
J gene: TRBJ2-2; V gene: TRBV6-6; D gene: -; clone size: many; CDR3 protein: CASSYSSGESTGELFF; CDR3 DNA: TGTGCCAGCAGTTACTCGTCGGGGGAGAGCACCGGGGAGCTGTTTTTT